A single sample gave rise to the 19 T cell receptor beta chains below, sequenced in a study of STAT3 mutations in large granular lymphocyte leukemia. Study-wide findings and caveats: At least one immunodominant TCR beta clonotype appeared in every T-cell large granular lymphocyte leukemia patient.

Generated by immunoSEQ multiplex PCR, the TCRdb table keeps only in-frame clones and is missing some. The table shows 8,300 or so clones, with 91% occurring only once. Their cognate antigens are unknown. The sequenced material came from peripheral blood mononuclear cells. The receptors were sampled from a man aged 50 to 60 with T-cell large granular lymphocyte leukemia. Some clones in this sample may be carry-over from other donors' samples.

The V gene is TRBV6-5, the J gene TRBJ2-1, with 9 bases lining up with TRBD1. The length of the CDR3 is 15 residues. The V and J ends lost 5 bases and 4 bases, in that order; junction bases with no gene match: 6. Germline assignment: CDR1 MNHEY and CDR2 SVGAGI. CDR3 DNA: TGTGCCAGCAGTCCCGGGACAGGGATTTACAATGAGCAGTTCTTC. Translation gives CASSPGTGIYNEQFF.

The V call is TRBV29-1, the J call TRBJ1-2; D remains unclear. The CDR3 sequence is 8 residues long. V lost 7 bases to trimming and J lost 8 bases, with 5 bases between them. CDR1 is SQVTM and CDR2 is ANQGSEA in the germline V gene. This chain's CDR3 is CSAEGYTF. CDR3 coding DNA: TGCAGCGCGGAGGGCTACACCTTC.

V usage is TRBV5-1 and J usage is TRBJ2-7; D possibly corresponds to TRBD1 (5 bases). The V gene's germline CDR1 is SGHRS and CDR2 YFSETQ. The CDR3 covers 14 residues. Trimming took off 6 bases at V and 4 bases at J, with 17 bases between the two ends. The CDR3 loop reads CASNPREGGYEQYF. In nucleotides, the CDR3 is TGCGCCAGCAATCCCAGGGAAGGTGGTTACGAGCAGTACTTC.

J is TRBJ1-2 and V is TRBV4-3, with 7 bases fitting TRBD1. This CDR3 comprises 17 residues. V was clipped by 0 bases and J by 4 bases; unmatched bases: 11. CDR1 and CDR2 (germline): LGHNA, YSLEER. CDR3 nucleotide sequence: TGCGCCAGCAGCCAAGATCAGCTGGCAGGGGGGTTCTATGGCTACACCTTC. It encodes CASSQDQLAGGFYGYTF.

The chain recombines TRBV2 with TRBJ2-7, with a weak D call TRBD1 (5 bases). This CDR3 is 14 amino acids long. V lost 6 bases to trimming and J lost 0 bases, with 12 bases between them. Germline CDR1 reads SNHLY; CDR2 reads FYNNEI. This CDR3 reads CASRTQGGSYEQYF. CDR3 nucleotide sequence: TGTGCCAGCAGGACCCAGGGCGGCTCCTACGAGCAGTACTTC.

This chain uses TRBV30 with TRBJ2-5; D perhaps matches TRBD2 (6 bases). The V gene's germline CDR1 is GTSNPN and CDR2 SVGIG (reference sequence). The CDR3 loop spans 13 amino acids. The V and J ends lost 1 base and 7 bases respectively, with 13 bases between them. CDR3 sequence (DNA): TGTGCCTGGAGTGATGGGGGGATGGGGACCCAGTACTTC. Its translation: CAWSDGGMGTQYF.

This chain joins TRBV5-1 and TRBJ2-5; D call uncertain. V lost 0 bases to trimming and J lost 3 bases, with 0 bases between them. The CDR3 has 11 residues. Looked up from germline, CDR1 is SGHRS and CDR2 is YFSETQ. CDR3 in amino acids: CASSLEETQYF. The CDR3 bases are TGCGCCAGCAGCTTGGAAGAGACCCAGTACTTC. Full variable domain (missing parts from reference TRBV5-1 and TRBJ2-5): KAGVTQTPRYLIKTRGQQVTLSCSPISGHRSVSWYQQTPGQGLQFLFEYFSETQRNKGNFPGRFSGRQFSNSRSEMNVSTLELGDSALYLCASSLEETQYFGPGTRLLVL.

V usage is TRBV7-6 and J usage is TRBJ2-3; 8 positions agree with TRBD1. CDR1 SGHVS and CDR2 FNYEAQ come from the germline V gene. The V and J ends lost 5 bases and 9 bases, in that order; junction bases with no gene match: 13. This CDR3 region has 15 residues. The CDR3 reads CASSNQGAGEGTQYF. DNA for the CDR3: TGTGCCAGCAGCAATCAGGGGGCCGGCGAAGGGACGCAGTATTTT.

The chain combines TRBV5-1 with TRBJ2-3; 11 bases are a match to TRBD2. The CDR3 has 15 residues. After removal of 3 bases from V and 2 bases from J, the junction contained 2 bases not matched to a gene. CDR1 is SGHRS, CDR2 YFSETQ, per germline. The CDR3 bases are TGCGCCAGCAGCTCGGGACTAGCGGTCACAGATACGCAGTATTTT. It codes for CASSSGLAVTDTQYF.

The chain uses TRBV19 and TRBJ2-7; 8 bases match TRBD1. Germline V gene lookup returns CDR1 LNHDA and CDR2 SQIVND (reference sequence). This CDR3 region has 14 residues. With 8 bases clipped from V and 1 base from J, the junction kept 7 bases outside the gene matches. The CDR3 sequence is CASAGQGASYEQYF. CDR3 nucleotides: TGTGCCAGTGCGGGGCAGGGGGCGTCCTACGAGCAGTACTTC. Using reference TRBV19 and TRBJ2-7 for the parts outside the CDR3, the full variable domain is DGGITQSPKYLFRKEGQNVTLSCEQNLNHDAMYWYRQDPGQGLRLIYYSQIVNDFQKGDIAEGYSVSREKKESFPLTVTSAQKNPTAFYLCASAGQGASYEQYFGPGTRLTVT.

This chain uses TRBV5-1 with TRBJ2-6; D is undetermined. The V and J ends lost 6 bases and 0 bases respectively, with 4 bases between them. The CDR3 extends over 13 amino acids. Germline V gene sequence: CDR1 SGHRS, CDR2 YFSETQ. DNA for the CDR3: TGCGCCAGCAAAGACTCTGGGGCCAACGTCCTGACTTTC. Translation: CASKDSGANVLTF. Drawing the rest from reference TRBV5-1 and TRBJ2-6, the complete variable domain is KAGVTQTPRYLIKTRGQQVTLSCSPISGHRSVSWYQQTPGQGLQFLFEYFSETQRNKGNFPGRFSGRQFSNSRSEMNVSTLELGDSALYLCASKDSGANVLTFGAGSRLTVL.

The chain joins TRBV28 to TRBJ2-5; D remains unclear. CDR3 length equals 12 residues. Per the germline V gene, CDR1 is MDHEN and CDR2 is SYDVKM. The ends were cut back, 3 bases at V and 5 bases at J, with 7 bases in the middle. CDR3 protein: CASSFSRETQYF. For the CDR3, the DNA is TGTGCCAGCAGTTTTTCTCGGGAGACCCAGTACTTC.

V usage is TRBV29-1 and J usage is TRBJ1-5; tentatively, D is TRBD1 (5 bases). From germline, CDR1 is SQVTM and CDR2 ANQGSEA. V gave up 4 bases and J gave up 3 bases, with 10 bases separating them. This CDR3 is built from 13 residues. CDR3 sequence: CSVARDYNQPQHF. CDR3 nucleotides: TGCAGCGTTGCCAGGGACTACAATCAGCCCCAGCATTTT.

The chain carries TRBV7-9 and TRBJ1-5; perhaps TRBD1 as D (5 bases). The CDR3 extends over 15 amino acids. Germline V gene sequence: CDR1 SEHNR, CDR2 FQNEAQ (reference sequence). V was shortened by 1 base and J by 9 bases, with 16 bases between the two germline ends. CDR3 bases: TGTGCCAGCAGCTTAGGGGGGACCGGGGTAGCGCCCCAGCATTTT. Translated: CASSLGGTGVAPQHF.

This chain links TRBV15 with TRBJ1-5, with D hard to call. The V gene's germline CDR1 is LNHNV and CDR2 YYDKDF (reference sequence). The CDR3 runs to 12 residues. V lost 1 base, J lost 6 bases, and 4 bases lay in between. The CDR3 spells CATSRGGQPQHF. The CDR3, as DNA: TGTGCCACCAGCAGAGGCGGTCAGCCCCAGCATTTT.

This clone was seen only a few times. V gene TRBV5-1 combines with J gene TRBJ1-3; D remains unclear. The CDR3 covers 13 residues. The V and J ends lost 2 bases and 0 bases respectively, with 3 bases between them. The germline V gene encodes CDR1 SGHRS and CDR2 YFSETQ. CDR3 sequence reads: CASSFGSGNTIYF. The CDR3 DNA reads as TGCGCCAGCAGCTTCGGCTCTGGAAACACCATATATTTT.

The chain has TRBV2 and TRBJ2-3; no definite D call. The CDR3 contains 15 residues. Per the germline V gene, CDR1 is SNHLY and CDR2 is FYNNEI. The V end lost 5 bases, the J end lost 0 bases, and 12 bases lay between the germline ends. Here the CDR3 DNA reads TGTGCCAGCAGTACGACCGCCTTGAGCACAGATACGCAGTATTTT. Translated, it gives CASSTTALSTDTQYF.

The chain joins TRBV7-9 to TRBJ1-1, with D perhaps matching TRBD1 (5 bases). Germline V gene sequence: CDR1 SEHNR, CDR2 FQNEAQ (reference sequence). CDR3 size: 13 residues. Trimming stripped 6 bases from V and 5 bases from J, with 13 bases between. The CDR3 DNA reads TGTGCCAGCAGTTACCAGGGTGCTACTGAAGCTTTCTTT. It specifies CASSYQGATEAFF.

The chain joins TRBV6-6 to TRBJ2-3; 9 bases are shared with TRBD1. V was pared by 2 bases and J by 3 bases, with 6 bases of the junction left unmatched. The CDR3 totals 16 residues. Germline V lookup: CDR1 MNHNY, CDR2 SVGAGI (reference sequence). The DNA of the CDR3 is TGTGCCAGCAGTTACAGCCGGGACAGGGCAACAGATACGCAGTATTTT. Residues: CASSYSRDRATDTQYF.